A selection of T cell receptor beta chains follows, all from one sample in a study of regulatory T cells in long-lasting Graves disease. TCRdb independently ran MiXCR on the multiplex PCR reads; one entry per CDR3 protein. The table includes around 330,000 distinct CDR3 sequences, 15% to 20% detected once. This specimen consisted of peripheral blood mononuclear cells (PBMCs), obtained at new diagnosis, from a patient treated with antithyroid drugs. These receptors came from a female donor with Graves disease. The CDR3 runs from the conserved cysteine through the conserved F or W. The D gene is left open where the match is weak. Some rows mark clone size as missing; the rest say once, few, many or name a class of expanded clone.

d_gene	abundance	v_gene	j_gene	len	CDR3nt	CDR3aa
.	.	TRBV19	TRBJ1-5	13	TGTGCCAGTAGTATAGAAATGATACAGCCCCAGCATTTT	CASSIEMIQPQHF
TRBD1	.	TRBV28	TRBJ2-7	18	TGTGCCACAACCCGGGTGACCGGGACAGGGGGAGCAGCCTACGAGCAGTACTTC	CATTRVTGTGGAAYEQYF
TRBD1	few	TRBV12-3/TRBV12-4	TRBJ2-7	13	TGTGCCAGCATGCAGGGGGCTTGGTACGAGCAGTACTTC	CASMQGAWYEQYF
.	many	TRBV2	TRBJ1-6	17	TGTGCCAGCAGCACAAGACAGCCGAGCTCCTATAATTCACCCCTCCACTTT	CASSTRQPSSYNSPLHF
TRBD1	.	TRBV20-1	TRBJ1-2	14	TGCAGTGCCTTAACAGGGGGCGGCAACTATGGCTACACCTTC	CSALTGGGNYGYTF
TRBD2	many	TRBV20-1	TRBJ2-4	11	TGCAGTGCCCGGCGACTAGCCATTCAGTACTTC	CSARRLAIQYF
.	many	TRBV2	TRBJ2-1	17	TGTGCCAGCAGTGCTTCCTTCCCTGCGAGCTCCTACAATGAGCAGTTCTTC	CASSASFPASSYNEQFF
TRBD2	many	TRBV18	TRBJ2-3	17	TGTGCCAGCTCACCTCCCTTTGCGGGAGCCGACACAGATACGCAGTATTTT	CASSPPFAGADTDTQYF
.	many	TRBV29-1	TRBJ2-7	14	TGCAGCGTTGAAGATCCCTCGGGTTCTTACGAGCAGTACTTC	CSVEDPSGSYEQYF
.	many	TRBV7-2	TRBJ2-1	15	TGTGCCAGCACACGGAGTGTGAGGGACGGTGGTGAGCAGTTCTTC	CASTRSVRDGGEQFF
.	.	TRBV4-1	TRBJ2-3	15	TGCGCCAGCAGCCAAGATCCGACGGCCCGAGATACGCAGTATTTT	CASSQDPTARDTQYF
.	many	TRBV30	TRBJ1-5	14	TGTGCCTGGAGTGTACCAGGGGGCAATCAGCCCCAGCATTTT	CAWSVPGGNQPQHF
TRBD2	many	TRBV12-5	TRBJ2-1	17	TGTGCTAGTGGTTTGGTAGGGGCGGGAGGCCCCTACAATGAGCAGTTCTTC	CASGLVGAGGPYNEQFF
.	few	TRBV18	TRBJ1-4	16	TGTGCCAGCTCACCCCTCGGCCGGGGCTTTAATGAAAAACTGTTTTTT	CASSPLGRGFNEKLFF
.	many	TRBV30	TRBJ2-3	14	TGTGCCTGGAGTGACCCACCTGACCCAGATACGCAGTATTTT	CAWSDPPDPDTQYF
TRBD1	few	TRBV7-3	TRBJ1-2	15	TGTGCCAGCAGTCCCGGGACAGGGGCTAACTATGGCTACACCTTC	CASSPGTGANYGYTF
.	many	TRBV6-2/TRBV6-3	TRBJ2-7	13	TGTGCCAGCAGTCCACAGCCCCGCTACGAGCAGTACTTC	CASSPQPRYEQYF
TRBD2	many	TRBV20-1	TRBJ2-7	14	TGCAGTGCTAGAGGCGGGAGGGGAATCCACGAGCAGTACTTC	CSARGGRGIHEQYF
TRBD2	many	TRBV11-2	TRBJ2-1	14	TGTGCCAGCAGGCTCGGCGGGGGCTACAATGAGCAGTTCTTC	CASRLGGGYNEQFF
TRBD1	few	TRBV20-1	TRBJ1-2	15	TGCAGTGCTAGAGATGGGGACAGGGGGGATTATGGCTACACCTTC	CSARDGDRGDYGYTF
.	many	TRBV19	TRBJ2-3	12	TGTGCCAGTAGTAAATCGGCGGATACGCAGTATTTT	CASSKSADTQYF
.	many	TRBV11-3	TRBJ2-3	14	TGTGCCAGCAGCTTAACCGGTCCCGAAACTACGCAGTATTTT	CASSLTGPETTQYF
TRBD2	many	TRBV28	TRBJ2-7	16	TGTGCCAGCAGCCCCGGGACTAGCGACTTATCCTACGAGCAGTACTTC	CASSPGTSDLSYEQYF